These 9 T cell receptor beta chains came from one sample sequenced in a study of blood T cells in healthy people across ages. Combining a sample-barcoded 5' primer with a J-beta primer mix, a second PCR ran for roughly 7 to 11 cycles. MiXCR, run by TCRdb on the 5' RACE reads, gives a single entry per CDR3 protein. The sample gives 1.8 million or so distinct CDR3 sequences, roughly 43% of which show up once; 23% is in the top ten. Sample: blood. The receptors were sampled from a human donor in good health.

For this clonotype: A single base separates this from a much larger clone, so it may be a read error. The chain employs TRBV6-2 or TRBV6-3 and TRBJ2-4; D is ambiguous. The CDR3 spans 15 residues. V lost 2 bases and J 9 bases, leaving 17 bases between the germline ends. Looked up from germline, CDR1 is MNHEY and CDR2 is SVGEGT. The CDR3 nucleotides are TGTGCCAGCAGTTACGGCGTCAGTGGGCGAAGCATTCAGTACTTC. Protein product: CASSYGVSGRSIQYF.

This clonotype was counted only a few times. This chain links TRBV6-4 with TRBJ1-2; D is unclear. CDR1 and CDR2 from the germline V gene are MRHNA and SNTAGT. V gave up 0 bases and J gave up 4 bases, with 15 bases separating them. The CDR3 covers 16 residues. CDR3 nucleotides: TGTGCCAGCAGTGACTCGAGCACCCCACTAGCCTATGGCTACACCTTC. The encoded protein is CASSDSSTPLAYGYTF.

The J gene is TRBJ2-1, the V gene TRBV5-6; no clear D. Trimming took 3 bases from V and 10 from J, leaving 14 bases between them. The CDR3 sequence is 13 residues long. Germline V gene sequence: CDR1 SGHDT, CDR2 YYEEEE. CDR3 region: CASSSTIGWEQFF. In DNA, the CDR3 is TGTGCCAGCAGCTCCACCATTGGGTGGGAGCAGTTCTTC.

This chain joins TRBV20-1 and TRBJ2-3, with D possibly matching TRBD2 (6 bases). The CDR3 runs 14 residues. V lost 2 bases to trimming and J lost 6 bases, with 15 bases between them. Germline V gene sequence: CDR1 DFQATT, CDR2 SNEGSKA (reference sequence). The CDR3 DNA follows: TGCAGTGCTAGACAAATTACGGGGGTGGATACGCAGTATTTT. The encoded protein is CSARQITGVDTQYF.

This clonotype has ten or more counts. As DNA, the CDR3 is TGTGCCATCAGTGAGTCGCGGGACAGGGACAATCAGCCCCAGCATTTT. This sequence encodes CAISESRDRDNQPQHF. V usage is TRBV10-3 and J usage is TRBJ1-5, with 9 nucleotides matching TRBD1. Germline assignment: CDR1 ENHRY and CDR2 SYGVKD. V shed 0 bases and J 3 bases; nucleotides not matched to a gene: 3. The CDR3 covers 16 residues.

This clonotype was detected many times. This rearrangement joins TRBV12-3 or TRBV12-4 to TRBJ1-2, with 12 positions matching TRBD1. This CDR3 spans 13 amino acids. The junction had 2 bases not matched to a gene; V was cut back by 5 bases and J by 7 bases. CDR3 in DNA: TGTGCCAGCAGTCGGGACAGGGGGCTTGGCTACACCTTC. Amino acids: CASSRDRGLGYTF.

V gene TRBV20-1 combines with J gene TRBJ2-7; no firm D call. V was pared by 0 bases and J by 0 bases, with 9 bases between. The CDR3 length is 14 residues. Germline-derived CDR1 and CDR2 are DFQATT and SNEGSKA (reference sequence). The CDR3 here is CSARDGRSSYEQYF. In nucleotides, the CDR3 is TGCAGTGCTAGAGATGGCAGGAGCTCCTACGAGCAGTACTTC.

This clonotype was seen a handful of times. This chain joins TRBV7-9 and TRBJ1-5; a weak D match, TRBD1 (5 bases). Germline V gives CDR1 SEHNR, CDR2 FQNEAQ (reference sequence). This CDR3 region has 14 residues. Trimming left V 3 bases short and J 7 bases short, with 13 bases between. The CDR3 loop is CASSFAGMGQPQHF. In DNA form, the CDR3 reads TGTGCCAGCAGCTTTGCAGGGATGGGACAGCCCCAGCATTTT.

The CDR3 protein is CASSTRSGQPQHF. The DNA of the CDR3 is TGTGCCAGCAGTACAAGATCGGGGCAGCCCCAGCATTTT. This rearrangement joins TRBV28 to TRBJ1-5; D unclear. This CDR3 contains 13 residues. Germline V gives CDR1 MDHEN, CDR2 SYDVKM. V was clipped by 5 bases and J by 7 bases, with 12 bases between them. The entire variable domain, with the rest obtained from reference TRBV28 and TRBJ1-5, is as follows: DVKVTQSSRYLVKRTGEKVFLECVQDMDHENMFWYRQDPGLGLRLIYFSYDVKMKEKGDIPEGYSVSREKKERFSLILESASTNQTSMYLCASSTRSGQPQHFGDGTRLSIL.